A selection of T cell receptor beta chains follows, all from one sample in a study of shared clonotypes between healthy human individuals. Here immunoSEQ multiplex PCR was the method, and the copy in TCRdb shows in-frame clones only, minus some. This sample has approximately 2.4 million clones; roughly 95% occur once, and the top ten carry around 0.13%. The sample comprised naive CD4+ T cells sorted from blood. All receptors derive from a man younger than 30 in good health. Both conserved end residues are part of each CDR3. Each record gives: clone size, D gene, J gene, V gene, CDR3 DNA, CDR3 protein. A D gene is named only where the DNA matches it firmly. Not all rows give a size; the values are once, few, many and, for expanded clones, a class.

-,-,TRBJ1-5,TRBV6-1,TGTGCCAGCAGTTCCCTGCTAGCAGGTCAGCCCCAGCATTTT,CASSSLLAGQPQHF
-,TRBD1,TRBJ1-1,TRBV5-6,TGTGCCAGCAGCAGAATGGACAGGGGGCCGACTGAAGCTTTCTTT,CASSRMDRGPTEAFF
-,TRBD1,TRBJ1-2,TRBV7-9,TGTGCCAGCAGCTCAGACAGGGAAACGGGTGGCTACACCTTC,CASSSDRETGGYTF
-,-,TRBJ2-2,TRBV4-3,TGCGCCAGCAGCCAACGACTAGTAACTACCGGGGAGCTGTTTTTT,CASSQRLVTTGELFF
-,TRBD2,TRBJ2-3,TRBV7-9,TGTGCCAGCAGCTTAGGCTCGGGAGGCGGCACAGATACGCAGTATTTT,CASSLGSGGGTDTQYF
-,-,TRBJ2-7,TRBV5-6,TGTGCCAGCAGCTTGGTCGTAGGGCGCGCCTTCTACGAGCAGTACTTC,CASSLVVGRAFYEQYF
-,-,TRBJ1-5,TRBV7-2,TGTGCCAGCAGTCCCCACCCAGGGGTTAATCAGCCCCAGCATTTT,CASSPHPGVNQPQHF
-,TRBD2,TRBJ2-3,TRBV2,TGTGCCACTAGCGGCCAGGGCACAGATACGCAGTATTTT,CATSGQGTDTQYF
-,-,TRBJ2-1,TRBV2,TGTGCCAGCAGTATAACAGGTTACAATGAGCAGTTCTTC,CASSITGYNEQFF
-,-,TRBJ2-3,TRBV7-2,TGTGCCAGCAGCTATGGAACTCTTACAGATACGCAGTATTTT,CASSYGTLTDTQYF
-,-,TRBJ2-1,TRBV12-5,TGTGCTAGTGGTTTGGGGAGGGGTGCAAATGAGCAGTTCTTC,CASGLGRGANEQFF
-,TRBD1,TRBJ2-5,TRBV19,TGTGCCAGTAGTATAACAGGGGCCACCGAGACCCAGTACTTC,CASSITGATETQYF
-,-,TRBJ1-3,TRBV29-1,TGCAGCTCCGGCTCTGGAAACACCATATATTTT,CSSGSGNTIYF
-,-,TRBJ1-4,TRBV19,TGTGCCAGTACGGTTGCAACTAATGAAAAACTGTTTTTT,CASTVATNEKLFF
once,-,TRBJ1-1,TRBV30,TGTGCCTGGCACAAGGGGTTGGACACTGAAGCTTTCTTT,CAWHKGLDTEAFF
-,-,TRBJ2-5,TRBV2,TGTGCCAGCGGAAGTGGTGAGGGCCGGATGGCCCAGTACTTC,CASGSGEGRMAQYF
-,TRBD1,TRBJ2-2,TRBV6-9,TGTGCCAGCAGTACCCACAGGGGACGACACACCGGGGAGCTGTTTTTT,CASSTHRGRHTGELFF
-,-,TRBJ2-3,TRBV7-8,TGTGCCAGCAGCACAAGACCCAGCACAGATACGCAGTATTTT,CASSTRPSTDTQYF
-,-,TRBJ1-5,TRBV19,TGTGCCAGTAGTATCCAAAGGGGCGATCAGCCCCAGCATTTT,CASSIQRGDQPQHF
-,-,TRBJ1-2,TRBV6-1,TGTGCCAGCAGTGAAAGACTGGGAAGTCTCGCGGGCGGCTACACCTTC,CASSERLGSLAGGYTF
-,TRBD1,TRBJ2-7,TRBV14,TGTGCCAGCAGCCAAGAAGGAATCTGGGACAGGGAGACCTACGAGCAGTACTTC,CASSQEGIWDRETYEQYF
-,-,TRBJ1-1,TRBV7-8,TGTGCCAGCAGCGTGGACACTGAAGCTTTCTTT,CASSVDTEAFF
-,-,TRBJ1-4,TRBV28,TGTGCCAGCAGGCCACGACAGTGGGTTAATGAAAAACTGTTTTTT,CASRPRQWVNEKLFF
-,-,TRBJ1-2,TRBV6-6,TGTGCCAGCAGTTACTCGCCTAACTATGGCTACACCTTC,CASSYSPNYGYTF
-,-,TRBJ1-5,TRBV2,TGTGCCAGCAGTGGGGGATATCAGCCCCAGCATTTT,CASSGGYQPQHF
-,-,TRBJ1-2,TRBV7-8,TGTGCCAGCAGCTTAGCTGCAGGAGGAAGGGCAAATGGCTACACCTTC,CASSLAAGGRANGYTF
-,-,TRBJ2-7,TRBV5-8,TGTGCCAGCAGCCCTGACAAAGCGATAGGCAGGTACTTC,CASSPDKAIGRYF
-,TRBD2,TRBJ2-2,TRBV9,TGTGCCAGCAGCGTAGTTCCTAGCGGGACCACCGGGGAGCTGTTTTTT,CASSVVPSGTTGELFF
-,-,TRBJ1-3,TRBV30,TGTGCCTGGGCTTCCCCTGGAAACACCATATATTTT,CAWASPGNTIYF
-,-,TRBJ1-1,TRBV6-4,TGTGCCAGCAGTGAGGGAAGGGGCACTGAAGCTTTCTTT,CASSEGRGTEAFF
-,-,TRBJ2-5,TRBV4-1,TGCGCCAGCAGCCAACTCGGTGGGATCCAAGAGACCCAGTACTTC,CASSQLGGIQETQYF
-,-,TRBJ1-2,TRBV27,TGTGCCAGCAGTTTATCGAGGCAGGGCTATGGCTACACCTTC,CASSLSRQGYGYTF
once,TRBD2,TRBJ2-3,TRBV28,TGTGCCAGCAGTTTAATGCTAGCGGGGGCCACAGATACGCAGTATTTT,CASSLMLAGATDTQYF
-,TRBD1,TRBJ2-1,TRBV18,TGTGCCAGCTCGCCGAGACTTGGCCCCGGGACAGGGGGAGATGAGCAGTTCTTC,CASSPRLGPGTGGDEQFF
-,-,TRBJ1-2,TRBV5-1,TGCGCCAGCAGCTTGGAAGGGACCTACTATGGCTACACCTTC,CASSLEGTYYGYTF
-,-,TRBJ1-6,TRBV7-3,TGTGCCAGCAGCTTAGACACTCGGAATTCACCCCTCCACTTT,CASSLDTRNSPLHF
-,-,TRBJ2-5,TRBV6-1,TGTGCCAGTACTTTGGGGGAGTACCAAGAGACCCAGTACTTC,CASTLGEYQETQYF
once,-,TRBJ1-6,TRBV4-3,TGCGCCAGCAGCCAAGATTTTTCAGGCGTGAGACAGAATAATTCACCCCTCCACTTT,CASSQDFSGVRQNNSPLHF
-,-,TRBJ2-7,TRBV11-2,TGTGCCAGCAGCGCCGAATGGAGCGAGCAGTACTTC,CASSAEWSEQYF
-,-,TRBJ1-5,TRBV7-2,TGTGCCAGCAGCGTCGGACAGTGGAGCAATCAGCCCCAGCATTTT,CASSVGQWSNQPQHF
-,-,TRBJ2-1,TRBV4-3,TGCGCCAGCAGCCTCCGACACACATATGAGCAGTTCTTC,CASSLRHTYEQFF
-,TRBD2,TRBJ2-3,TRBV11-3,TGTGCCAGCAGCGACGGACTAGCTTGGGGCCCAGATACGCAGTATTTT,CASSDGLAWGPDTQYF
-,-,TRBJ2-5,TRBV7-9,TGTGCCAGCAGCTTAGCCGCGACCAATAGGGAGACCCAGTACTTC,CASSLAATNRETQYF
-,-,TRBJ1-1,TRBV18,TGTGCCAGCTCACCACCGGCGATGAACACTGAAGCTTTCTTT,CASSPPAMNTEAFF
once,-,TRBJ2-1,TRBV9,TGTGCCAGCAGCGTCGGGACCCCACCTGGCGAGCAGTTCTTC,CASSVGTPPGEQFF
-,-,TRBJ1-1,TRBV6-5,TGTGCCAGCAGTTACTCGTGGGGTAACACTGAAGCTTTCTTT,CASSYSWGNTEAFF
-,-,TRBJ1-2,TRBV6-5,TGTGCCGTTGGGACTCCCTATGGCTACACCTTC,CAVGTPYGYTF
-,TRBD2,TRBJ2-7,TRBV11-2,TGTGCCAGCAGCTATCCCGGGACTAGCACCGAGCAGTACTTC,CASSYPGTSTEQYF
-,-,TRBJ1-2,TRBV18,TGTGCCAGCTCACCAATTGAGGGTAACTATGGCTACACCTTC,CASSPIEGNYGYTF
-,-,TRBJ2-5,TRBV4-1,TGCGCCAGCAGCCAAGATGGGGGGAGGAACCAAGAGACCCAGTACTTC,CASSQDGGRNQETQYF
-,-,TRBJ2-3,TRBV6-6,TGTGCCAGCAGTTCTAGGGGGGAAGATACGCAGTATTTT,CASSSRGEDTQYF